This TCR beta chain was profiled in a study of blood T cell repertoires in COVID-19. Study details: COVID-19 samples, acute and convalescent, were from the United States, Italy and Spain. From T cells, B-cell-depleted T cells, or PBMCs came the material, which was cDNA or gDNA.

As originally analysed: The assay estimated nucleated cells by amplifying reference gene primers. The assay was immunoSEQ multiplex PCR, and TCRdb's table has in-frame clones only and misses some. The V and J calls and clone size were taken over from that table, and D and trimming were inferred from the DNA. In the table there are about 40,000 clones, around 86% of which are singletons. Between the trimmed V and J ends, which lost 4 bases and 1 base, there was a span of 14 bases. This CDR3 is built from 15 residues. CDR1 is SGHNT and CDR2 is YYREEE in the germline V gene (reference sequence). The source is a man aged 50 to 60 in a cohort sampled during active COVID-19. The sample comprised peripheral blood. The rearrangement links TRBV5-4 to TRBJ1-1; D possibly corresponds to TRBD1 (5 bases). CDR3 nucleotide sequence: TGTGCCAGCAGCCCAGATCGGACACAGAACACTGAAGCTTTCTTT. Amino acid sequence: CASSPDRTQNTEAFF.